This T cell receptor (beta chain) is from a study of T cell responses to AZD1222 COVID-19 vaccine. Study findings and constraints: The donors showed a predominance of white British ancestry and of females, with possible underestimation of clonal diversity.

Profiling relied on immunoSEQ multiplex PCR, and the TCRdb table lists in-frame clones only, not all of them. This sample yields 150,000 to 180,000 clones, of which roughly nine tenths are seen a single time; 2.5% to 4% belongs to the top ten. Between the trimmed V and J ends, which lost 7 bases and 3 bases, there was a span of 13 bases. Germline lookup yields CDR1 MNHNY and CDR2 SVGAGI (reference sequence). The CDR3 consists of 13 residues. As concerns this clone: Its antigen remains unknown.

The sequencing here drew on peripheral blood, taken on day 0 of AZD1222 vaccination. This receptor was taken from an adult in good health. V usage is TRBV6-6 and J usage is TRBJ2-7; unclear D gene. The CDR3 sequence is CASTRAAGYEQYF. As DNA, the CDR3 is TGTGCCAGCACCCGGGCCGCCGGCTACGAGCAGTACTTC.